This passage covers 26 T cell receptor beta chains from one sample sequenced in a study of blood T cell repertoires in COVID-19. Clones were sequenced by immunoSEQ multiplex PCR, and TCRdb holds only the in-frame ones, with some missing. Here the sample spans almost 250,000 clones, about 89% being singletons. Material for sequencing was PBMCs or T cells enriched from blood (not recorded which). The source is a woman in her 30s who had recovered from COVID-19.

V gene TRBV28 combines with J gene TRBJ1-6; D remains unclear. The CDR3 is 15 amino acids. The ends were cut back, 6 bases at V and 0 bases at J, with 9 bases in the middle. Germline assignment: CDR1 MDHEN and CDR2 SYDVKM. CDR3 DNA sequence: TGTGCCAGCAGGACGGGTAGCTCCTATAATTCACCCCTCCACTTT. It codes for CASRTGSSYNSPLHF. The whole variable domain, remainder taken from reference TRBV28 and TRBJ1-6, is DVKVTQSSRYLVKRTGEKVFLECVQDMDHENMFWYRQDPGLGLRLIYFSYDVKMKEKGDIPEGYSVSREKKERFSLILESASTNQTSMYLCASRTGSSYNSPLHFGNGTRLTVT.

This clone showed up many times. J is TRBJ1-2 and V is TRBV2, with TRBD1 matching 12 bases. The V segment lost 6 bases and the J segment 5 bases; nucleotides outside the gene matches: 4. The CDR3 length is 14 residues. Germline loops: CDR1 SNHLY, CDR2 FYNNEI. Here the CDR3 reads CASRGTGGLYGYTF. CDR3 nucleotides: TGTGCCAGCAGGGGGACAGGGGGCCTGTATGGCTACACCTTC.

The chain carries TRBV3-1 (or the pseudogene TRBV3-2) and TRBJ1-2, with 9 bases aligning to TRBD1. With V trimmed by 2 bases and J by 8 bases, 9 bases remained unmatched. This CDR3 contains 15 residues. CDR1 LGHDT and CDR2 YNNKEL come from the germline V gene (reference sequence). In nucleotides, the CDR3 is TGTGCCAGCAGCCAACTGGGACAGGGTAGGAGCGGCTACACCTTC. This codes for CASSQLGQGRSGYTF.

The genes are TRBV7-8 and TRBJ1-6, with D possibly matching TRBD1 (6 bases). The CDR3 sequence is 14 residues long. The V gene lost 1 base and the J gene lost 14 bases, with 15 bases spanning the gap. CDR1 is SGHVS and CDR2 is FQNEAQ in the germline V gene. The CDR3 spells CASSLDRARASLHF. DNA of the CDR3: TGTGCCAGCAGCTTAGACAGGGCGCGGGCATCCCTCCACTTT.

The chain joins TRBV7-6 to TRBJ2-1; 12 bases agree with TRBD2. CDR3 size: 22 residues. Germline V CDR1 and CDR2: SGHVS, FNYEAQ. With V trimmed by 0 bases and J by 1 base, 16 bases remained unmatched. The CDR3 reads CASSLAKIRTSGTSGSYNEQFF. As DNA, the CDR3 is TGTGCCAGCAGCTTAGCGAAGATTAGGACTAGCGGGACGAGTGGGTCCTACAATGAGCAGTTCTTC.

The chain carries TRBV9 and TRBJ2-3; TRBD1 is a possible D gene (6 bases). Per the germline V gene, CDR1 is SGDLS and CDR2 is YYNGEE. The CDR3 runs 18 residues. Trimming cost V 0 bases and J 1 base, with 18 bases left between them. CDR3 residues: CASSVDPTTGLGTDTQYF. The CDR3 DNA is TGTGCCAGCAGCGTAGATCCCACGACAGGCCTTGGCACAGATACGCAGTATTTT.

This clone was picked up a small number of times. The chain employs TRBV5-1 and TRBJ1-1; no definite D call. Germline lookup yields CDR1 SGHRS and CDR2 YFSETQ. CDR3 length: 13 residues. Trimming cost V 6 bases and J 4 bases, with 13 bases left between them. CDR3 DNA sequence: TGCGCCAGCACCCTAAGAGGTGGCACTGAAGCTTTCTTT. As protein: CASTLRGGTEAFF. Full variable domain (outside the CDR3, taken from reference TRBV5-1 and TRBJ1-1): KAGVTQTPRYLIKTRGQQVTLSCSPISGHRSVSWYQQTPGQGLQFLFEYFSETQRNKGNFPGRFSGRQFSNSRSEMNVSTLELGDSALYLCASTLRGGTEAFFGQGTRLTVV.

V gene TRBV7-9 combines with J gene TRBJ1-4; TRBD1 matches 10 bases. Germline CDR1 is SEHNR and CDR2 is FQNEAQ (reference sequence). The CDR3 contains 15 residues. With 5 bases clipped from V and 6 bases from J, the junction kept 6 bases outside the gene matches. CDR3 protein: CASSPRGTGDEKLFF. CDR3 nucleotide sequence: TGTGCCAGCAGCCCCCGGGGGACAGGGGATGAAAAACTGTTTTTT.

V and J are TRBV5-4 and TRBJ2-1; 8 bases match TRBD2. Germline lookup yields CDR1 SGHNT and CDR2 YYREEE (reference sequence). The CDR3 contains 16 residues. The V gene end was trimmed by 2 bases and the J gene end by 2 bases; junction bases not matched to a gene: 6. The CDR3 sequence: CASSLGSGSAYNEQFF. For the CDR3, the DNA is TGTGCCAGCAGCTTAGGCAGCGGGAGTGCCTACAATGAGCAGTTCTTC.

This sequence joins TRBV3-1 (or the pseudogene TRBV3-2) and TRBJ2-1; 8 bases are a match to TRBD2. The trim removed 1 base at V and 4 bases at J, leaving 3 bases unmatched. The CDR3 has 15 residues. Germline CDR1 LGHDT, CDR2 YNNKEL (reference sequence). The CDR3 protein is CASSQGLASYNEQFF. The CDR3 DNA follows: TGTGCCAGCAGCCAAGGACTAGCGTCTTACAATGAGCAGTTCTTC.

The V gene is TRBV30, the J gene TRBJ1-3; 7 bases match TRBD1. The CDR3 is 15 residues long. J lost 0 bases, V lost 0 bases, and 2 bases had no gene match. Germline V gene sequence: CDR1 GTSNPN, CDR2 SVGIG (reference sequence). The CDR3 coding sequence is TGTGCCTGGAGTGTAGGACAGGCCTCTGGAAACACCATATATTTT. Its translation is CAWSVGQASGNTIYF.

The chain couples TRBV5-4 to TRBJ2-4; no firm D call. Germline CDR1 reads SGHNT; CDR2 reads YYREEE (reference sequence). This CDR3 comprises 13 residues. Trimming stripped 0 bases from V and 3 bases from J, with 4 bases between. CDR3 in DNA: TGTGCCAGCAGCTTGGAGCGCAAAAACATTCAGTACTTC. Its translation is CASSLERKNIQYF.

The rearrangement uses TRBV2 and TRBJ2-7, with 7 bases identical to TRBD2. The CDR3 covers 13 residues. Germline CDR1 is SNHLY and CDR2 is FYNNEI. J lost 4 bases, V lost 6 bases, and 6 bases had no gene match. CDR3 sequence: CASRLGGLYEQYF. The CDR3 bases are TGTGCCAGCAGATTGGGAGGGCTGTACGAGCAGTACTTC.

V gene TRBV7-2 combines with J gene TRBJ2-5; TRBD2 might be the D (6 bases). CDR3 size: 15 residues. V gave up 5 bases and J gave up 3 bases, with 16 bases separating them. Germline V CDR1 and CDR2: SGHTA, FQGNSA. The CDR3 DNA reads as TGTGCCAGCAGCCGGGGGACTCCTAGCAAAGAGACCCAGTACTTC. Protein sequence: CASSRGTPSKETQYF.

The chain has TRBV14 and TRBJ1-2; D call uncertain. Looked up from germline, CDR1 is SGHDN and CDR2 is FVKESK. This CDR3 has 12 residues. Trimming took off 5 bases at V and 5 bases at J, with 9 bases between the two ends. As DNA, the CDR3 is TGTGCCAGCAGCAGCCCAATTTATGGCTACACCTTC. This encodes CASSSPIYGYTF.

The chain carries TRBV9 and TRBJ1-2, with 7 nucleotides matching TRBD1. V lost 4 bases to trimming and J lost 4 bases; unmatched junction nucleotides: 7. Looked up from germline, CDR1 is SGDLS and CDR2 is YYNGEE. This CDR3 contains 14 residues. CDR3 DNA sequence: TGTGCCAGCAGCAAATTCCGGGACAGCTATGGCTACACCTTC. Translating gives CASSKFRDSYGYTF.

The gene calls are TRBV13 and TRBJ2-3; unclear D gene. In germline, CDR1 is PRHDT, CDR2 FYEKMQ (reference sequence). The V and J ends lost 2 bases and 2 bases respectively, with 8 bases between them. The length of the CDR3 is 14 residues. CDR3 sequence reads: CASSLFSATDTQYF. CDR3 sequence (DNA): TGTGCCAGCAGCTTATTCAGCGCCACAGATACGCAGTATTTT.

The V call is TRBV6-5, the J call TRBJ1-1; 9 nucleotides line up with TRBD1. With V trimmed by 1 base and J by 7 bases, 4 bases remained unmatched. This CDR3 is built from 14 residues. Germline V lookup: CDR1 MNHEY, CDR2 SVGAGI. CDR3 DNA sequence: TGTGCCAGCAGTTACTTCGGGACAGGGTTTGAAGCTTTCTTT. Translation gives CASSYFGTGFEAFF.

This rearrangement joins TRBV7-2 to TRBJ1-5; 8 bases fit TRBD1. V was clipped by 7 bases and J by 4 bases; unmatched bases: 3. CDR3 length: 13 amino acids. Germline values: CDR1 SGHTA, CDR2 FQGNSA. The CDR3 DNA reads as TGTGCCAGCACCCGACAGGGGAATCAGCCCCAGCATTTT. Translated: CASTRQGNQPQHF. Variable domain in full (rest from reference TRBV7-2 and TRBJ1-5): GAGVSQSPSNKVTEKGKDVELRCDPISGHTALYWYRQSLGQGLEFLIYFQGNSAPDKSGLPSDRFSAERTGGSVSTLTIQRTQQEDSAVYLCASTRQGNQPQHFGDGTRLSIL.

The chain employs TRBV7-9 and TRBJ1-1; D is perhaps TRBD1 (6 bases). CDR1 is SEHNR, CDR2 FQNEAQ, per germline (reference sequence). CDR3 size: 13 residues. V was clipped by 5 bases and J by 4 bases, with 11 bases between them. CDR3 amino acids: CASSHGQSTEAFF. CDR3 nucleotides: TGTGCCAGCAGCCACGGACAGAGCACTGAAGCTTTCTTT.

J is TRBJ2-3 and V is TRBV24-1; D gene uncertain. Germline V gives CDR1 KGHDR, CDR2 SFDVKD. There are 13 residues in the CDR3. Trimming shortened V by 4 bases and J by 0 bases, and 4 bases separated the two germline ends. The CDR3 is CATSDSSTDTQYF. Written as DNA, the CDR3 is TGTGCCACCAGTGACTCTAGCACAGATACGCAGTATTTT.

This chain joins TRBV28 and TRBJ1-5, with TRBD1 as a possible D gene (5 bases). The CDR3 is made up of 15 amino acids. CDR1 and CDR2 from the germline V gene are MDHEN and SYDVKM. Trimming removed 1 base from V and 6 bases from J, with 13 bases in between. CDR3 sequence reads: CASSLYGAGGQPQHF. The CDR3 nucleotides read TGTGCCAGCAGTTTATATGGGGCCGGGGGTCAGCCCCAGCATTTT.

V is TRBV28 and J is TRBJ1-5, with D possibly TRBD1 on 6 matching bases. Trimming pared 3 bases from V and 3 bases from J, leaving 9 bases between. The CDR3 contains 14 residues. Per the germline V gene, CDR1 is MDHEN and CDR2 is SYDVKM. The CDR3 DNA follows: TGTGCCAGCAGTTTCACAGGGCCCAATCAGCCCCAGCATTTT. Residues: CASSFTGPNQPQHF. Based on the CDR3 plus reference TRBV28 and TRBJ1-5, the full variable domain is DVKVTQSSRYLVKRTGEKVFLECVQDMDHENMFWYRQDPGLGLRLIYFSYDVKMKEKGDIPEGYSVSREKKERFSLILESASTNQTSMYLCASSFTGPNQPQHFGDGTRLSIL.

This clone has a single count. The rearrangement uses TRBV2 and TRBJ1-2; the D is unclear. Trimming cost V 8 bases and J 8 bases, with 12 bases left between them. The CDR3 is made up of 11 amino acids. Per the germline V gene, CDR1 is SNHLY and CDR2 is FYNNEI. This chain's CDR3 is CASSPREGYTF. The CDR3 DNA reads TGTGCCAGCTCACCCCGGGAGGGCTACACCTTC. The full variable domain, completed using reference TRBV2 and TRBJ1-2, is EPEVTQTPSHQVTQMGQEVILRCVPISNHLYFYWYRQILGQKVEFLVSFYNNEISEKSEIFDDQFSVERPDGSNFTLKIRSTKLEDSAMYFCASSPREGYTFGSGTRLTVV.

This clone was detected once. V and J are TRBV4-3 and TRBJ2-2; 8 bases fit TRBD2. Germline CDR1 and CDR2: LGHNA and YSLEER. With 6 bases clipped from V and 3 bases from J, the junction kept 9 bases outside the gene matches. The CDR3 extends over 16 amino acids. The CDR3 nucleotides are TGCGCCAGCAGTCGGGGGGCGGGAGGAGACACCGGGGAGCTGTTTTTT. Amino acids: CASSRGAGGDTGELFF.

This chain connects TRBV9 to TRBJ1-4, with 12 nucleotides matching TRBD1. The CDR3 sequence is 15 residues long. Germline values: CDR1 SGDLS, CDR2 YYNGEE. The V gene end was trimmed by 3 bases and the J gene end by 8 bases; junction bases not matched to a gene: 5. The CDR3 region has the DNA TGTGCCAGCAGCGGAGCCGGGACAGGGGGCGAAAAACTGTTTTTT. Its protein product is CASSGAGTGGEKLFF.